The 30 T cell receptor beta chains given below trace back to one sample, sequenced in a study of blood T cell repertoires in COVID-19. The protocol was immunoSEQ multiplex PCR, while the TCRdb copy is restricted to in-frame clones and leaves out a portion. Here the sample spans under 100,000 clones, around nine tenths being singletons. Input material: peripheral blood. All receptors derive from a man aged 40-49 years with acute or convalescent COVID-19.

The DNA for the CDR3 is TGTGCCAGCAGCCCGGACAGGGCAACTGAAGCTTTCTTT. It specifies CASSPDRATEAFF. The chain couples TRBV7-3 to TRBJ1-1, with 8 bases matching TRBD1. Germline V gives CDR1 SGHTA, CDR2 FQGTGA. The trim removed 5 bases at V and 5 bases at J, leaving 4 bases unmatched. There are 13 residues in the CDR3.

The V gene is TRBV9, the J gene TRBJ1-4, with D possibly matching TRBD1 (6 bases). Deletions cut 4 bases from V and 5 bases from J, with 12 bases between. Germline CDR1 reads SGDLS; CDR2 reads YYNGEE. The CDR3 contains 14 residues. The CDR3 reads CASSLGQSNEKLFF. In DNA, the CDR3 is TGTGCCAGCAGCCTTGGACAGAGCAATGAAAAACTGTTTTTT.

CDR3 nucleotides: TGTGCCAGTAGTATAGTTGGAGGGGACTCTGGGGCCAACGTCCTGACTTTC. As protein: CASSIVGGDSGANVLTF. J is TRBJ2-6 and V is TRBV19, with D perhaps TRBD2 (6 bases). CDR1 is LNHDA and CDR2 is SQIVND in the germline V gene (reference sequence). CDR3 length: 17 residues. The V end lost 1 base, the J end lost 0 bases, and 10 bases lay between the germline ends.

CDR3 loop: CASSEALQWEGLDEQFF. CDR3 coding DNA: TGTGCCAGCAGTGAAGCGCTTCAGTGGGAGGGCCTAGATGAGCAGTTCTTC. The J gene is TRBJ2-1, the V gene TRBV2; 7 positions match TRBD2. Germline V gene data show CDR1 as SNHLY and CDR2 as FYNNEI. CDR3 length: 17 amino acids. The J segment lost 8 bases and the V segment lost 0 bases, leaving 13 bases of the junction unmatched.

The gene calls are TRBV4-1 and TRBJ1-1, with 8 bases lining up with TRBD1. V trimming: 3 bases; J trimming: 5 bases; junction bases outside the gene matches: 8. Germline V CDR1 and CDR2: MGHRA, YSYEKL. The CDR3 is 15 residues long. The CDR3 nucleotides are TGCGCCAGCAGCCACCAAACAGGGGGGAGGACTGAAGCTTTCTTT. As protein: CASSHQTGGRTEAFF.

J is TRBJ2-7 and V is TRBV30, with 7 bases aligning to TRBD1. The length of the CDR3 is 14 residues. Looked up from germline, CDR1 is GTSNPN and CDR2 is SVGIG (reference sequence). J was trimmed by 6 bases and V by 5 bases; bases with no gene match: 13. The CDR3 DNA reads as TGTGCCTGGGACACAGGGGCGTCTCGTCGCGAGCAGTACTTC. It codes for CAWDTGASRREQYF.

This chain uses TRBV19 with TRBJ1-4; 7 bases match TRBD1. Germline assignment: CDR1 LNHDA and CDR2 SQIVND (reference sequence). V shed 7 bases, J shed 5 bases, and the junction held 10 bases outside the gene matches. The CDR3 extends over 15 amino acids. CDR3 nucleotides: TGTGCCAGTAAAATCGACAGGGCTTTGAATGAAAAACTGTTTTTT. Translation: CASKIDRALNEKLFF.

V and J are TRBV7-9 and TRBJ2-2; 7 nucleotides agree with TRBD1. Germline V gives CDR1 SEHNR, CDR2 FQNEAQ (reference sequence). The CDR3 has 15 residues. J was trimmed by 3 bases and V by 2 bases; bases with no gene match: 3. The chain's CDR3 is CASSLSGTDTGELFF. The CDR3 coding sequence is TGTGCCAGCAGCTTAAGTGGGACAGACACCGGGGAGCTGTTTTTT.

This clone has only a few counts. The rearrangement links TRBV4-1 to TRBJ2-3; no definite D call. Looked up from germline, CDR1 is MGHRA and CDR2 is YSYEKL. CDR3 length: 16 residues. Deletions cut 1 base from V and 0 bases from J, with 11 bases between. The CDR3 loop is CASSQVGIDSTDTQYF. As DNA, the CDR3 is TGCGCCAGCAGCCAAGTGGGCATAGACAGCACAGATACGCAGTATTTT.

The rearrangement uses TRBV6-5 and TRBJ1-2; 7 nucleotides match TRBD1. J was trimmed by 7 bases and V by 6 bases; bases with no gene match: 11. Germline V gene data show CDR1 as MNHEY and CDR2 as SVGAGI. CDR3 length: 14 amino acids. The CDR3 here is CASRGETGVGGYTF. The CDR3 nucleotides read TGTGCCAGCAGGGGGGAAACAGGGGTAGGTGGCTACACCTTC.

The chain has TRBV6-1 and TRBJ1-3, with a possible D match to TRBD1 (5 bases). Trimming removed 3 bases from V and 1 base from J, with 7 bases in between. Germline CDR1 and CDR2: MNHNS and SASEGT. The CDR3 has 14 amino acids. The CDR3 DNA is TGTGCCAGCAGTGATTCAGGGTCTGGAAACACCATATATTTT. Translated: CASSDSGSGNTIYF.

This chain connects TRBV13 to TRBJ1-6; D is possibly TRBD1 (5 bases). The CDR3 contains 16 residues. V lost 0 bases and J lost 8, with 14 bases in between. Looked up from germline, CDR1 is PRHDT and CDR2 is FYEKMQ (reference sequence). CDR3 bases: TGTGCCAGCAGCTTAGGACTGAGGGGAGGATATTCACCCCTCCACTTT. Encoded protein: CASSLGLRGGYSPLHF.

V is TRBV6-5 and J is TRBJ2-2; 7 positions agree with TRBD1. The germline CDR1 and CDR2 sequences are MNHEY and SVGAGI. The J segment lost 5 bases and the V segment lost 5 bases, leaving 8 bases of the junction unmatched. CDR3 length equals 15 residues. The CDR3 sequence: CASSPPPTGTGELFF. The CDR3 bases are TGTGCCAGCAGTCCACCCCCGACAGGGACCGGGGAGCTGTTTTTT.

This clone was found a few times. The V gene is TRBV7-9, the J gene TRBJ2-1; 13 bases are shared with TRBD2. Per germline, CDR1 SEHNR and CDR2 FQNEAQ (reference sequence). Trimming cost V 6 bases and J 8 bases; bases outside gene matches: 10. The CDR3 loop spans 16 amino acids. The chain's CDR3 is CASSSELAGGPDEQFF. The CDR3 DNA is TGTGCCAGCAGTTCCGAACTAGCGGGAGGGCCAGATGAGCAGTTCTTC.

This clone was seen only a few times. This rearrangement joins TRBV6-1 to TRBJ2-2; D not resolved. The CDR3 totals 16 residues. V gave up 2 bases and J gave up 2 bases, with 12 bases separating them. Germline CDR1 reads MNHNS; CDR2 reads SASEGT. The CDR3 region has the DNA TGTGCCAGCAGTGAATTTGCGGAACTCAACACCGGGGAGCTGTTTTTT. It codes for CASSEFAELNTGELFF.

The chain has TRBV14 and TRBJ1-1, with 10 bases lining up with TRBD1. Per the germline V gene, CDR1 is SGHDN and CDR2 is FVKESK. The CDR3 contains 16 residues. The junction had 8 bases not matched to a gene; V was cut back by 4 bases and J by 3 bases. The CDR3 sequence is CASSRRQGASDTEAFF. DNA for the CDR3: TGTGCCAGCAGCCGAAGACAGGGGGCTTCGGACACTGAAGCTTTCTTT.

CDR3 nucleotide sequence: TGTGCCAGTAGTATAGGGACGGGACAGAACTACGAGCAGTACTTC. Protein product: CASSIGTGQNYEQYF. The genes are TRBV19 and TRBJ2-7; TRBD1 matches at 7 bases. Unmatched junction bases numbered 6, after V lost 1 base and J lost 3 bases. Germline V gene data show CDR1 as LNHDA and CDR2 as SQIVND (reference sequence). This CDR3 contains 15 residues.

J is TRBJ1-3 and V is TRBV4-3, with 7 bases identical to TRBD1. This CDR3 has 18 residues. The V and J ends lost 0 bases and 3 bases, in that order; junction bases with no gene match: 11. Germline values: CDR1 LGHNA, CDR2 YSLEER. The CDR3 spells CASSQDAVGGGGGNTIYF. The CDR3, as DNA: TGCGCCAGCAGCCAAGATGCTGTTGGAGGGGGCGGTGGAAACACCATATATTTT.

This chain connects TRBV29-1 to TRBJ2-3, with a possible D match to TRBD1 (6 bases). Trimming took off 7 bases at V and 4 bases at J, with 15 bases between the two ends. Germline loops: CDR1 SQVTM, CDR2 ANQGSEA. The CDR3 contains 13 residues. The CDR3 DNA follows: TGCAGCGGATACAGGGTGGGCGCAGATACGCAGTATTTT. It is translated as CSGYRVGADTQYF.

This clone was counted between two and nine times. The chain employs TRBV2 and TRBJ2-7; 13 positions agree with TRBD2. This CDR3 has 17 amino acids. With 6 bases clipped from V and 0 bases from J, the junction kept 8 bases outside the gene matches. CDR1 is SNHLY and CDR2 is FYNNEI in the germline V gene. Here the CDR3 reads CASSKRTSGGSSYEQYF. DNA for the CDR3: TGTGCCAGCAGCAAAAGGACTAGCGGGGGAAGCTCCTACGAGCAGTACTTC. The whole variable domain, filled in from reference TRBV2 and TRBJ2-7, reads EPEVTQTPSHQVTQMGQEVILRCVPISNHLYFYWYRQILGQKVEFLVSFYNNEISEKSEIFDDQFSVERPDGSNFTLKIRSTKLEDSAMYFCASSKRTSGGSSYEQYFGPGTRLTVT.

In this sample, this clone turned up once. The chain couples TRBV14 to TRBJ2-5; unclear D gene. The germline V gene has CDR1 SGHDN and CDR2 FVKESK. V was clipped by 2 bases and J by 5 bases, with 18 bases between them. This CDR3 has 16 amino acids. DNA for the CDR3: TGTGCCAGCAGCCAATCGCGAAAAGAGTTCGGGGAGACCCAGTACTTC. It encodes CASSQSRKEFGETQYF.

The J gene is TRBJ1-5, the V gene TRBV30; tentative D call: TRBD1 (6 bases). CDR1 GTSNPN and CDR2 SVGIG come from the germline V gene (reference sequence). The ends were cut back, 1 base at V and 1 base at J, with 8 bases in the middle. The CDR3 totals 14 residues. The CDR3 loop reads CAWSAQGSNQPQHF. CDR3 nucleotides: TGTGCCTGGAGTGCTCAGGGGAGCAATCAGCCCCAGCATTTT. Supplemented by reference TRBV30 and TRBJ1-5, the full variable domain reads SQTIHQWPATLVQPVGSPLSLECTVEGTSNPNLYWYRQAAGRGLQLLFYSVGIGQISSEVPQNLSASRPQDRQFILSSKKLLLSDSGFYLCAWSAQGSNQPQHFGDGTRLSIL.

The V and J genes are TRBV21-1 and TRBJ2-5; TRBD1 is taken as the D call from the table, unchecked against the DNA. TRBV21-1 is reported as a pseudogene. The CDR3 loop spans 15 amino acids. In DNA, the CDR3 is TGTGCCAGCAGGGCAAAAGGGACATCCCAAGAGACCCAGTACTTC. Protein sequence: CASRAKGTSQETQYF.

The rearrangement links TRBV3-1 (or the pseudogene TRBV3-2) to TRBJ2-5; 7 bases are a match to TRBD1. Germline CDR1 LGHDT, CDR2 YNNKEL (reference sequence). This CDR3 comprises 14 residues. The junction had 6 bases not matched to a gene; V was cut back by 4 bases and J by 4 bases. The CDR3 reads CASSPTRDRETQYF. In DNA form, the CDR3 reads TGTGCCAGCAGCCCTACACGGGACAGAGAGACCCAGTACTTC.

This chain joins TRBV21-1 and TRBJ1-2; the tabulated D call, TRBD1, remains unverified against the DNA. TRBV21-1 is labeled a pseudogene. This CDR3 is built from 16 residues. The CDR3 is CASSKCDRGTNYGYTF. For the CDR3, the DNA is TGTGCCAGCAGCAAATGCGACAGGGGGACGAACTATGGCTACACCTTC.

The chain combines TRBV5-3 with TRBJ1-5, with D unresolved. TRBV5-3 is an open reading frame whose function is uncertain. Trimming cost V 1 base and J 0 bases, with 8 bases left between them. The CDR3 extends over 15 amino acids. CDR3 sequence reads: CARSLLIYSNQPQHF. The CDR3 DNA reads TGTGCCAGAAGCTTGCTGATCTATAGCAATCAGCCCCAGCATTTT.

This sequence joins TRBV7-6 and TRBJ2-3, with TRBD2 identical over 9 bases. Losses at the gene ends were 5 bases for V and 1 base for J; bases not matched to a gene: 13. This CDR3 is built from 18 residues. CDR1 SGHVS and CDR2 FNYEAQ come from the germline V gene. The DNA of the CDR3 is TGTGCCAGCAGCACCCCCGCGCTAGCGGGGCCTGGCACAGATACGCAGTATTTT. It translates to CASSTPALAGPGTDTQYF.

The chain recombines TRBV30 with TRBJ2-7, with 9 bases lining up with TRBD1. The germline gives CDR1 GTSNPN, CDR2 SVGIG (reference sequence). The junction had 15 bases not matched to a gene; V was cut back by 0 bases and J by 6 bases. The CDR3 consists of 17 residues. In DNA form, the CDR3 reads TGTGCCTGGAGTGTGGTTGGGTTGGTGGGACAGGGCGGCGAGCAGTACTTC. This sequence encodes CAWSVVGLVGQGGEQYF.

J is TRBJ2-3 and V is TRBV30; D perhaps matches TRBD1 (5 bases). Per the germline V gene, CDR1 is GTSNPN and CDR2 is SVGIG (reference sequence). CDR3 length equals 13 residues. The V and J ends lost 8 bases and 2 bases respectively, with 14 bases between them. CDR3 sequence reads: CAREGADTDTQYF. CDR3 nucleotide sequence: TGTGCCAGAGAAGGGGCTGACACAGATACGCAGTATTTT.

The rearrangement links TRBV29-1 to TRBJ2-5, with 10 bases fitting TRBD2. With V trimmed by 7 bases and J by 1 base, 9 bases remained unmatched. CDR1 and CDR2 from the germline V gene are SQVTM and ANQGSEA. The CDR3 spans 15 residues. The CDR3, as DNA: TGCAGCGCTACTTCTAGCGGGGGCCTCCAAGAGACCCAGTACTTC. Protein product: CSATSSGGLQETQYF. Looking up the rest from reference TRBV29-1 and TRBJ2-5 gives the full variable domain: SAVISQKPSRDICQRGTSLTIQCQVDSQVTMMFWYRQQPGQSLTLIATANQGSEATYESGFVIDKFPISRPNLTFSTLTVSNMSPEDSSIYLCSATSSGGLQETQYFGPGTRLLVL.